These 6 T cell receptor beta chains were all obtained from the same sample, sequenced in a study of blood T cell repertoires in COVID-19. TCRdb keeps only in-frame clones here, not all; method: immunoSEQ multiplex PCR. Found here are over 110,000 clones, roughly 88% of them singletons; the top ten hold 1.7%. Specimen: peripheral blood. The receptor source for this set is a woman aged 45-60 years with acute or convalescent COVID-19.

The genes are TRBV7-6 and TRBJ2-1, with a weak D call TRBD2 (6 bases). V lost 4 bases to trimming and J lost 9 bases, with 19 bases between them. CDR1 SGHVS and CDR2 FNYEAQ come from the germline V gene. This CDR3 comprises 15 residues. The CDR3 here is CASSSRDSNPTEQFF. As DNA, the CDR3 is TGTGCCAGCAGCTCCCGGGACTCCAACCCCACTGAGCAGTTCTTC.

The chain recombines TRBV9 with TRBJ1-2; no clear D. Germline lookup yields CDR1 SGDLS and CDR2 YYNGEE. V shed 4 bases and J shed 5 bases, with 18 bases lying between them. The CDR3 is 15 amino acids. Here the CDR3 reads CASSLDPILGYGYTF. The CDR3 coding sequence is TGTGCCAGCAGCTTGGATCCAATCCTCGGGTATGGCTACACCTTC.

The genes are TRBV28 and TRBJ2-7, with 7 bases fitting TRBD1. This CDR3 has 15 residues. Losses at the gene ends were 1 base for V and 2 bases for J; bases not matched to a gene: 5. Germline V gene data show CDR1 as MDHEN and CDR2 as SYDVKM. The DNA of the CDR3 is TGTGCCAGCAGTTTATTATCCGGACAGGCCTACGAGCAGTACTTC. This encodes CASSLLSGQAYEQYF.

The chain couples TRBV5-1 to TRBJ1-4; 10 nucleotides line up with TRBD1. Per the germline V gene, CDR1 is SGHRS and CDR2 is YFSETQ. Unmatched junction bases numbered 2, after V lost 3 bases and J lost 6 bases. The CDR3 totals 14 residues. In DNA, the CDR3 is TGCGCCAGCAGCTCCGACAGGGGGCATGAAAAACTGTTTTTT. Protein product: CASSSDRGHEKLFF.

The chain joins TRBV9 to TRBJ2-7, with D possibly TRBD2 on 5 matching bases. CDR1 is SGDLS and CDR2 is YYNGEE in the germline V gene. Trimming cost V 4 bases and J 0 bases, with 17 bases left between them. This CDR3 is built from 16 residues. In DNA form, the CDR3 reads TGTGCCAGCAGCCGCGCCGAGCGGACGTTCTCCTACGAGCAGTACTTC. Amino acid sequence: CASSRAERTFSYEQYF. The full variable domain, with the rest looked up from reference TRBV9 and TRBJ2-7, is DSGVTQTPKHLITATGQRVTLRCSPRSGDLSVYWYQQSLDQGLQFLIQYYNGEERAKGNILERFSAQQFPDLHSELNLSSLELGDSALYFCASSRAERTFSYEQYFGPGTRLTVT.

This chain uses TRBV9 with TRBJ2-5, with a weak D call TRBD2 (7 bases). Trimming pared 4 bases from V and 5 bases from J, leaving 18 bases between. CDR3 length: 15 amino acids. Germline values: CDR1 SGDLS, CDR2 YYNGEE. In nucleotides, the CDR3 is TGTGCCAGCAGCCCCCCGAGGGGGGGCGGGGAGACCCAGTACTTC. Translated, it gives CASSPPRGGGETQYF.